A selection of T cell receptor beta chains follows, all from one sample in a study of blood T cell repertoires in COVID-19. Data came from immunoSEQ multiplex PCR; TCRdb stores just in-frame clones and leaves some out. The table lists more than 140,000 clones, roughly 86% of them singletons. Sequencing was carried out using peripheral blood. Receptor source: a woman aged 55-69 years with acute or convalescent COVID-19. Both conserved end residues are part of each CDR3. The D gene is left open where the match is weak.

cdr3_aa	cdr3_nt	v_call	d_call	j_call
CASKRRNTEAFF	TGTGCCAGTAAGAGGCGGAACACTGAAGCTTTCTTT	TRBV19	-	TRBJ1-1
CATRDRVDYGYTF	TGCGCCACCCGGGACAGGGTCGACTATGGCTACACCTTC	TRBV5-1	TRBD1	TRBJ1-2
CASSLTAGTGVFF	TGTGCCAGCAGCTTAACCGCCGGGACAGGCGTTTTCTTC	TRBV11-3	TRBD1	TRBJ2-1
CASSAYGTGRYNEQFF	TGTGCCAGCAGCGCATACGGGACAGGGCGCTACAATGAGCAGTTCTTC	TRBV7-6	TRBD1	TRBJ2-1
CASSPRFVDTDTQYF	TGTGCCAGCAGCCCCAGGTTTGTTGACACAGATACGCAGTATTTT	TRBV3-1/TRBV3-2	-	TRBJ2-3
CASSLTFYEQYF	TGCGCCAGCAGCCTAACCTTCTACGAGCAGTACTTC	TRBV5-1	-	TRBJ2-7
CASSLVAGGYQETQYF	TGCGCCAGCAGCTTAGTAGCGGGGGGTTACCAAGAGACCCAGTACTTC	TRBV5-1	TRBD2	TRBJ2-5
CASSLTAGLNYGYTF	TGTGCCAGCAGCCTTACTGCCGGGTTAAACTATGGCTACACCTTC	TRBV6-5	-	TRBJ1-2
CASSFTSPLNTEAFF	TGTGCCAGCAGCTTTACTAGCCCCTTGAACACTGAAGCTTTCTTT	TRBV5-6	-	TRBJ1-1
CASSPLWGGRYNEQFF	TGTGCCAGCAGCCCACTTTGGGGGGGGAGATACAATGAGCAGTTCTTC	TRBV11-2	TRBD2	TRBJ2-1
CAWSVQASNQPQHF	TGTGCCTGGAGTGTCCAGGCCAGCAATCAGCCCCAGCATTTT	TRBV30	-	TRBJ1-5
CASSPGQGAWGYTF	TGTGCCAGCAGCCCAGGACAGGGGGCGTGGGGCTACACCTTC	TRBV7-8	TRBD1	TRBJ1-2
CASSRSGAYEQYF	TGTGCCAGCAGTCGATCAGGAGCCTACGAGCAGTACTTC	TRBV6-6	-	TRBJ2-7
CAWSVWGQGNGYTF	TGTGCCTGGAGTGTCTGGGGACAGGGGAATGGCTACACCTTC	TRBV30	TRBD1	TRBJ1-2
CASSQGTSGGANTGELFF	TGTGCCAGCAGCCAAGGGACTAGCGGGGGAGCGAACACCGGGGAGCTGTTTTTT	TRBV3-1/TRBV3-2	TRBD2	TRBJ2-2
CASGLVDSRAGELFF	TGTGCTAGTGGTTTGGTGGACAGTCGGGCCGGGGAGCTGTTTTTT	TRBV12-5	-	TRBJ2-2
CASSLEPPAGDWAAYEQYF	TGTGCCAGCAGCTTAGAGCCCCCAGCGGGGGATTGGGCGGCCTACGAGCAGTACTTC	TRBV7-2	TRBD2	TRBJ2-7
CASSQALGAGGNTIYF	TGTGCCAGCAGCCAAGCGTTGGGGGCAGGAGGAAACACCATATATTTT	TRBV3-1/TRBV3-2	-	TRBJ1-3